These 17 T cell receptor beta chains were all obtained from the same sample, sequenced in a study of T cell responses to AZD1222 COVID-19 vaccine. Some clones are missing from TCRdb's copy, which holds only in-frame ones; the method was immunoSEQ multiplex PCR. The sample lists some 94,000 clones, 70% to 90% occurring once. The sequencing here drew on peripheral blood, taken on day 0 of AZD1222 vaccination. The receptors shown here come from an adult in good health.

The gene calls are TRBV4-3 and TRBJ2-1; D remains unclear. The V end lost 0 bases, the J end lost 0 bases, and 12 bases lay between the germline ends. The germline V gene encodes CDR1 LGHNA and CDR2 YSLEER. The CDR3 is 17 amino acids. In DNA, the CDR3 is TGCGCCAGCAGCCAAGAAGACCCGAGGAGCTCCTACAATGAGCAGTTCTTC. This gives the protein CASSQEDPRSSYNEQFF.

The rearrangement uses TRBV19 and TRBJ1-1, with 7 nucleotides matching TRBD1. In germline, CDR1 is LNHDA, CDR2 SQIVND (reference sequence). The V segment lost 5 bases and the J segment 6 bases; nucleotides outside the gene matches: 9. The CDR3 length is 14 residues. CDR3: CASSEQGWSSEAFF. CDR3 DNA: TGTGCCAGTAGTGAACAGGGGTGGTCCTCTGAAGCTTTCTTT.

This clone has more than one count but fewer than ten. The chain carries TRBV7-9 and TRBJ2-5, with 11 nucleotides matching TRBD1. The length of the CDR3 is 17 residues. Germline V gene lookup returns CDR1 SEHNR and CDR2 FQNEAQ (reference sequence). V lost 6 bases, J lost 5 bases, and 14 bases stayed unmatched. In DNA, the CDR3 is TGTGCCAGCAGTTTTTCCGGGACAGGGGGATCGGGTGAGACCCAGTACTTC. This gives the protein CASSFSGTGGSGETQYF.

V usage is TRBV25-1 and J usage is TRBJ2-1, with D possibly matching TRBD1 (5 bases). This CDR3 region has 13 residues. Trimming removed 1 base at V and 7 bases at J, with 8 bases between. Germline assignment: CDR1 MGHDK and CDR2 SYGVNS. CDR3 region: CASSESRTNEQFF. For the CDR3, the DNA is TGTGCCAGCAGTGAATCCCGGACAAATGAGCAGTTCTTC.

V gene TRBV19 combines with J gene TRBJ1-2, with D uncertain. V was clipped by 5 bases and J by 7 bases, with 11 bases between them. This CDR3 spans 12 amino acids. CDR1 LNHDA and CDR2 SQIVND come from the germline V gene (reference sequence). The CDR3 loop is CASSPDGFGYTF. The CDR3 region has the DNA TGTGCCAGTAGTCCCGATGGCTTTGGCTACACCTTC.

V gene TRBV7-2 combines with J gene TRBJ2-1; no firm D call. Germline CDR1 SGHTA, CDR2 FQGNSA. V shed 3 bases and J shed 3 bases, with 12 bases lying between them. CDR3 size: 15 residues. CDR3 in amino acids: CASSLKGPYYNEQFF. Here the CDR3 DNA reads TGTGCCAGCAGCTTGAAAGGTCCCTACTACAATGAGCAGTTCTTC.

V usage is TRBV5-4 and J usage is TRBJ2-1, with 10 bases identical to TRBD2. CDR1 and CDR2 from the germline V gene are SGHNT and YYREEE (reference sequence). With 4 bases clipped from V and 8 bases from J, the junction kept 12 bases outside the gene matches. This CDR3 comprises 16 residues. The CDR3 loop reads CASSPAALAGVYEQFF. The DNA of the CDR3 is TGTGCCAGCAGCCCAGCGGCCCTAGCGGGAGTTTATGAGCAGTTCTTC.

The genes are TRBV7-2 and TRBJ2-3; no clear D. Trimming removed 1 base from V and 0 bases from J, with 8 bases in between. The germline V gene encodes CDR1 SGHTA and CDR2 FQGNSA. The CDR3 is made up of 15 amino acids. In nucleotides, the CDR3 is TGTGCCAGCAGCTTAGAAGGCGGCAGCACAGATACGCAGTATTTT. It specifies CASSLEGGSTDTQYF. Combining the CDR3 with reference TRBV7-2 and TRBJ2-3 gives the whole variable domain GAGVSQSPSNKVTEKGKDVELRCDPISGHTALYWYRQSLGQGLEFLIYFQGNSAPDKSGLPSDRFSAERTGGSVSTLTIQRTQQEDSAVYLCASSLEGGSTDTQYFGPGTRLTVL.

The genes are TRBV4-1 and TRBJ2-5; 7 nucleotides match TRBD2. Germline CDR1 and CDR2: MGHRA and YSYEKL. The CDR3 contains 18 residues. V lost 0 bases to trimming and J lost 1 base; unmatched junction nucleotides: 11. The CDR3, as DNA: TGCGCCAGCAGCCAAGACATCGGTCTAGCGGACGTCCAAGAGACCCAGTACTTC. It yields the protein CASSQDIGLADVQETQYF.

The rearrangement joins TRBV7-9 to TRBJ2-1; 12 positions agree with TRBD2. V was clipped by 5 bases and J by 6 bases; unmatched bases: 11. This CDR3 spans 17 amino acids. Looked up from germline, CDR1 is SEHNR and CDR2 is FQNEAQ (reference sequence). The DNA for the CDR3 is TGTGCCAGCAGCCCCGGGACTAGCGGGCGTCTGGGCAATGAGCAGTTCTTC. Encoded protein: CASSPGTSGRLGNEQFF.

CDR3 DNA sequence: TGCGCCAGCAGCTTGTGGACAGGGGGCAAAGGCTACACCTTC. Its translation: CASSLWTGGKGYTF. The chain links TRBV5-1 to TRBJ1-2, with 11 positions matching TRBD1. After removal of 1 base from V and 8 bases from J, the junction contained 4 bases not matched to a gene. Germline V gene lookup returns CDR1 SGHRS and CDR2 YFSETQ. The CDR3 has 14 residues.

This chain uses TRBV9 with TRBJ2-3, with D uncertain. V dropped 0 bases and J dropped 3 bases, with 2 bases sitting between them. Per the germline V gene, CDR1 is SGDLS and CDR2 is YYNGEE. The CDR3 length is 12 residues. The CDR3 sequence: CASSVGTDTQYF. Here the CDR3 DNA reads TGTGCCAGCAGCGTAGGAACAGATACGCAGTATTTT.

The chain links TRBV11-2 to TRBJ2-7, with unresolved D. CDR3 length: 13 residues. Between the trimmed V and J ends, which lost 2 bases and 2 bases, there was a span of 7 bases. Germline CDR1 is SGHAT and CDR2 is FQNNGV. The CDR3, as DNA: TGTGCCAGCAGCTTAAACGGAGCCTACGAGCAGTACTTC. Its translation is CASSLNGAYEQYF.

V is TRBV2 and J is TRBJ1-2; no reliable D call. The CDR3 contains 14 residues. V gave up 6 bases and J gave up 8 bases, with 19 bases separating them. Germline lookup yields CDR1 SNHLY and CDR2 FYNNEI. The CDR3 region is CASRPGAVAGGYTF. The CDR3 bases are TGTGCCAGCAGGCCCGGCGCAGTAGCAGGAGGCTACACCTTC. The variable domain in full, completed from reference TRBV2 and TRBJ1-2, reads EPEVTQTPSHQVTQMGQEVILRCVPISNHLYFYWYRQILGQKVEFLVSFYNNEISEKSEIFDDQFSVERPDGSNFTLKIRSTKLEDSAMYFCASRPGAVAGGYTFGSGTRLTVV.

The rearrangement uses TRBV6-5 and TRBJ1-2; a possible D gene is TRBD1 (5 bases). V gave up 0 bases and J gave up 2 bases, with 7 bases separating them. The CDR3 length is 14 residues. Germline V CDR1 and CDR2: MNHEY, SVGAGI. In DNA form, the CDR3 reads TGTGCCAGCAGTTACTCGGGGGAAAACTATGGCTACACCTTC. Amino acid sequence: CASSYSGENYGYTF.

The chain employs TRBV3-1 (or the pseudogene TRBV3-2) and TRBJ2-3; TRBD2 matches 8 bases. Germline V gene sequence: CDR1 LGHDT, CDR2 YNNKEL (reference sequence). V was pared by 4 bases and J by 3 bases, with 9 bases of the junction left unmatched. The CDR3 spans 16 residues. The CDR3 nucleotides read TGTGCCAGCAGCCGCCTAAAGCCTAGCGGGACAGATACGCAGTATTTT. It yields the protein CASSRLKPSGTDTQYF.

The J gene is TRBJ2-3, the V gene TRBV5-6, with TRBD2 identical over 9 bases. The CDR3 is made up of 14 amino acids. The junction had 4 bases not matched to a gene; V was cut back by 4 bases and J by 4 bases. Per germline, CDR1 SGHDT and CDR2 YYEEEE. The CDR3 nucleotides read TGTGCCAGCAGCCATAGCGGGAGCGCAGATACGCAGTATTTT. Its protein is CASSHSGSADTQYF.